This T cell receptor beta chain came from a study of CXCR3-negative and CXCR3-positive naive CD8 T cells. Points from the study as a whole: Expression of CXCR3 was partially reduced after cryopreservation, and fresh PBMCs were used in most assays. Whereas both naive subsets had comparably high diversity, memory CD8+ cells had much lower diversity. The study found that naive CXCR3-negative and CXCR3-positive cells shared TRBV-TRBJ usage, while memory cells differed.

Looked up from germline, CDR1 is MNHEY and CDR2 is SMNVEV (reference sequence). This CDR3 spans 11 amino acids. Note on this clonotype: Its antigen is not identified.

5' RACE that incorporated UMI labels was used to prepare the TRB cDNA libraries. With the 5' RACE reads reprocessed, TCRdb shows one record per CDR3 protein and no DNA. This listing includes about 23,000 distinct CDR3 sequences. This chain links TRBV27 with TRBJ2-2. This TCR was recovered from a human donor in good health. Some clones in this sample may be carry-over from other donors' samples. The material sequenced was memory CD8+ T cells from blood. The CDR3 sequence is CASSSKGELFF.